This passage covers 13 T cell receptor beta chains from one sample sequenced in a study of monozygotic twins with inflammatory bowel disease. TCRdb re-analyzed the 5' RACE reads; it lists each CDR3 protein once, without DNA. The sample has 330,000 or so distinct CDR3 sequences. Material for sequencing was blood. These receptors originate from a human donor with ulcerative colitis or Crohn's disease, or a healthy co-twin of an affected twin (not recorded which).

The V gene is TRBV2, the J gene TRBJ1-1. The CDR3 extends over 12 amino acids. CDR1 SNHLY and CDR2 FYNNEI come from the germline V gene. This CDR3 reads CASSEFRGEAFF.

This chain connects TRBV29-1 to TRBJ2-7. This CDR3 comprises 13 residues. The germline V gene encodes CDR1 SQVTM and CDR2 ANQGSEA. CDR3 region: CSVEDYSLAEQYF.

The chain joins TRBV28 to TRBJ2-7; the TRBD1 assignment by TCRdb is unverifiable without DNA. Germline CDR1 is MDHEN and CDR2 is SYDVKM. This CDR3 has 14 amino acids. CDR3 residues: CASNRGGAFYEQYF.

This chain links TRBV28 with TRBJ2-2; TCRdb calls TRBD1, which cannot be checked without DNA. The CDR3 length is 14 residues. The germline V gene has CDR1 MDHEN and CDR2 SYDVKM. The CDR3 reads CAISGTGSAGELFF.

The V call is TRBV21-1, the J call TRBJ2-7; the D call of TRBD1 rests on TCRdb alone, since no DNA is present to check it. TRBV21-1 is a listed pseudogene. The length of the CDR3 is 13 residues. CDR3 region: CASKVRESYEQYF.

This chain links TRBV9 with TRBJ2-3. This CDR3 is 14 amino acids long. Looked up from germline, CDR1 is SGDLS and CDR2 is YYNGEE. CDR3 in amino acids: CASSVEPKRDTQYF.

The chain carries TRBV10-1 and TRBJ2-7. Germline CDR1 WNHNN, CDR2 SYGVQD (reference sequence). The CDR3 runs to 14 residues. The CDR3 here is CASSEGQGPYEQYF.

The chain employs TRBV20-1 and TRBJ2-1. CDR1 and CDR2 from the germline V gene are DFQATT and SNEGSKA (reference sequence). CDR3 length equals 11 residues. This chain's CDR3 is CSASSYNEQFF.

V usage is TRBV6-5 and J usage is TRBJ2-6. Germline V gene data show CDR1 as MNHEY and CDR2 as SVGAGI. This CDR3 comprises 15 residues. The CDR3 loop reads CASSYSGSGANVLTF.

This chain links TRBV4-1 with TRBJ1-1. The CDR3 has 14 residues. In germline, CDR1 is MGHRA, CDR2 YSYEKL. CDR3 protein: CASSHPALNTEAFF.

The V call is TRBV27, the J call TRBJ1-5; the D call from TCRdb, TRBD1, cannot be confirmed without DNA. The CDR3 covers 15 residues. Germline CDR1 and CDR2: MNHEY and SMNVEV (reference sequence). This chain's CDR3 is CASRRLQGGNQPQHF.

The chain carries TRBV6-5 and TRBJ1-1; TCRdb calls TRBD1, which cannot be checked without DNA. The germline V gene has CDR1 MNHEY and CDR2 SVGAGI. The CDR3 runs to 13 residues. CDR3 loop: CASSYSTGTEAFF.

This CDR3 reads CASSFGGNTIYF. V gene TRBV12-3 or TRBV12-4 combines with J gene TRBJ1-3. The CDR3 consists of 12 residues.